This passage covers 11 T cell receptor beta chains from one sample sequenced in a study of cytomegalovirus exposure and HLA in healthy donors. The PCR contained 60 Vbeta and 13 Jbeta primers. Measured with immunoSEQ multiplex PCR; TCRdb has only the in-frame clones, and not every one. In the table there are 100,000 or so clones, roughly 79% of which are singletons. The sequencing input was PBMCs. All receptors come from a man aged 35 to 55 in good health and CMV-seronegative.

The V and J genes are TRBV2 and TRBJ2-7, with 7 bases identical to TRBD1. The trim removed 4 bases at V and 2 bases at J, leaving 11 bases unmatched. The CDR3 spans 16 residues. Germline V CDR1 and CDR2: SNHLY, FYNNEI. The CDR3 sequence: CASSGAPGQSPYEQYF. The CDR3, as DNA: TGTGCCAGCAGTGGCGCTCCGGGACAGAGTCCCTACGAGCAGTACTTC.

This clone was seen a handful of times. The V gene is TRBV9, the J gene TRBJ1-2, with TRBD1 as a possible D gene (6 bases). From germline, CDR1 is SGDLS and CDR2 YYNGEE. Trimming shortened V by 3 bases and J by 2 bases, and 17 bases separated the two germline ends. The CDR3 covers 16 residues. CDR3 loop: CASSGQGSVGNYGYTF. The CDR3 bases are TGTGCCAGCAGCGGGCAGGGGAGTGTCGGAAACTATGGCTACACCTTC. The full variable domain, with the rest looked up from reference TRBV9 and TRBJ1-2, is DSGVTQTPKHLITATGQRVTLRCSPRSGDLSVYWYQQSLDQGLQFLIQYYNGEERAKGNILERFSAQQFPDLHSELNLSSLELGDSALYFCASSGQGSVGNYGYTFGSGTRLTVV.

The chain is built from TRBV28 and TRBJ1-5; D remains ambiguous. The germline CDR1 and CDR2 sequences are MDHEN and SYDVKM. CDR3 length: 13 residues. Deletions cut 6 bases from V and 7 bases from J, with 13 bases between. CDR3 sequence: CASSTGWRQPQHF. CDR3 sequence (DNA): TGTGCCAGCAGCACTGGGTGGAGACAGCCCCAGCATTTT. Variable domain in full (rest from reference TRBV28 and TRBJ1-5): DVKVTQSSRYLVKRTGEKVFLECVQDMDHENMFWYRQDPGLGLRLIYFSYDVKMKEKGDIPEGYSVSREKKERFSLILESASTNQTSMYLCASSTGWRQPQHFGDGTRLSIL.

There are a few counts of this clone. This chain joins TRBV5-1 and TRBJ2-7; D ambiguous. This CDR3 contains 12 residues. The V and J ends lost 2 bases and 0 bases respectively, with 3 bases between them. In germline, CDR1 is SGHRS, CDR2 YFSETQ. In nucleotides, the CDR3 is TGCGCCAGCAGCTTTAGCTCCTACGAGCAGTACTTC. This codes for CASSFSSYEQYF.

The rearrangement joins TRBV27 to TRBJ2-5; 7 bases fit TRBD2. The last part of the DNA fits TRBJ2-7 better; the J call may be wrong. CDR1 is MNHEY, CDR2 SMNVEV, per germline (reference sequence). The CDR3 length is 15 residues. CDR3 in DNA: TGTGCCAGCAGACCACGGGCGGGAGACGGGGACGAGCAGTACTTC. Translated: CASRPRAGDGDEQYF.

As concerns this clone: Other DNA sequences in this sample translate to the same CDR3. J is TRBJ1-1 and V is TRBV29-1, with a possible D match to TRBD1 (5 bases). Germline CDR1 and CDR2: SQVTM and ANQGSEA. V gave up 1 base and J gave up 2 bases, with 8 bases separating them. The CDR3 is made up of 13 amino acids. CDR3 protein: CSVEGQLNTEAFF. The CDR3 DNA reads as TGCAGCGTTGAAGGACAGCTAAACACTGAAGCTTTCTTT.

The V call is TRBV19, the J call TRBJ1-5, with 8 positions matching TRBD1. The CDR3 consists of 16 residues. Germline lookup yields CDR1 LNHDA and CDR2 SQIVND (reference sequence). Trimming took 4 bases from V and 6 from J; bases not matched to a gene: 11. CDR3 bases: TGTGCCAGTAGTAACCCCTTGTCAGGGGGCGGTCAGCCCCAGCATTTT. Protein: CASSNPLSGGGQPQHF.

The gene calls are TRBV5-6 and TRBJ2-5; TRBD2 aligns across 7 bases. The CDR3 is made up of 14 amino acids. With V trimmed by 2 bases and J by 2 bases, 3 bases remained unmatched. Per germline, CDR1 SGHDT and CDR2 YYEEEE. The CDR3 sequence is CASSLGGGQETQYF. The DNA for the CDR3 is TGTGCCAGCAGCTTAGGCGGGGGTCAAGAGACCCAGTACTTC.

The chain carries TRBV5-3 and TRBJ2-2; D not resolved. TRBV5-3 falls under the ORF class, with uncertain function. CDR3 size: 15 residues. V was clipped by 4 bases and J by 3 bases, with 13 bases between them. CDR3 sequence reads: CARSKHNPYTGELFF. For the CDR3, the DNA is TGTGCCAGAAGCAAACATAATCCCTACACCGGGGAGCTGTTTTTT.

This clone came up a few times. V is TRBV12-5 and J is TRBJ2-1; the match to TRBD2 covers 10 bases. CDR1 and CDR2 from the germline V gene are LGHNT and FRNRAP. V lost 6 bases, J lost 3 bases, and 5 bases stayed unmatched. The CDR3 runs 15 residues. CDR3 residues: CASGAGTSDYNEQFF. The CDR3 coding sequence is TGTGCTAGTGGAGCCGGGACTAGCGACTACAATGAGCAGTTCTTC.

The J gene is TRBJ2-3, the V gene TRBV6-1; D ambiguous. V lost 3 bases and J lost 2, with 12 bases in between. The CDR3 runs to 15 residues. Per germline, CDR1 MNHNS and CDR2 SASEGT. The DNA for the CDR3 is TGTGCCAGCAGTGACTCGAACAGAGACACAGATACGCAGTATTTT. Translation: CASSDSNRDTDTQYF.